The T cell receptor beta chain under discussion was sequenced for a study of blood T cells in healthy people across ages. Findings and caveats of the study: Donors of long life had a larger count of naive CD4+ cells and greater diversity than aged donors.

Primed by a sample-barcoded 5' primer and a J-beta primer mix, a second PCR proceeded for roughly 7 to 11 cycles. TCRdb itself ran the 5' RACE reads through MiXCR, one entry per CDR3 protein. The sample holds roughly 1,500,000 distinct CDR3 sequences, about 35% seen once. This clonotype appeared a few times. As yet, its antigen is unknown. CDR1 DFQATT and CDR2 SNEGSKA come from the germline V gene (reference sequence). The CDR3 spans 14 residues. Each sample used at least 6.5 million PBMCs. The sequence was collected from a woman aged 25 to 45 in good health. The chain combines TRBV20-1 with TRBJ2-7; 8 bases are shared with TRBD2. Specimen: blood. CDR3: CRASGGGQIYEQYF. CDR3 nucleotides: TGCAGAGCATCCGGGGGGGGCCAAATCTACGAGCAGTACTTC.